The TCR beta chain described here comes from a study of human CD8 memory T cell subsets. Per the germline V gene, CDR1 is SNHLY and CDR2 is FYNNEI. This CDR3 contains 14 residues. TCR beta libraries were made by UMI-labeled 5' RACE. TCRdb reprocessed the 5' RACE reads and keeps a single row for each CDR3 protein, giving no DNA. Listed are 10,000 or so distinct CDR3 sequences; about 15% falls within the top ten. This receptor was identified in a human donor in good health. This chain joins TRBV2 and TRBJ2-2; the D call of TRBD1 rests on TCRdb alone, since no DNA is present to check it. The source material was CD8+ stem-like memory T cells (TSCM and TCM) sorted from PBMCs. Documented subset: stem-like memory CD8 T cells (TSTEM), CCR7+ PD-1- TIGIT-. This CDR3 is CARHQGSNTGELFF.